This is a list of T cell receptor beta chains from one sample in a study. The data were produced by immunoSEQ multiplex PCR, yet TCRdb's version contains in-frame clones alone and is incomplete. The data show under 90,000 clones, approximately 92% seen once. The sequenced sample was PBMCs. All receptors come from a man aged 40-49 years with rheumatoid arthritis. Both conserved end residues are part of each CDR3. The order of the fields is CDR3 protein, V gene, J gene.

CDR3: CASSRDPSDTQYF
V: TRBV18
J: TRBJ2-3

CDR3: CASSAAGQGSGELFF
V: TRBV18
J: TRBJ2-2

CDR3: CASSYSGSGTGYEQYF
V: TRBV6-5
J: TRBJ2-7

CDR3: CASSPSGGGNQPQHF
V: TRBV6-5
J: TRBJ1-5

CDR3: CASRRPGTGPETEAFF
V: TRBV6-6
J: TRBJ1-1

CDR3: CASSEAKFNNSPLHF
V: TRBV6-1
J: TRBJ1-6

CDR3: CASSIRDDTQYF
V: TRBV19
J: TRBJ2-3

CDR3: CASSLSGGSYNEQFF
V: TRBV4-3
J: TRBJ2-1

CDR3: CASSLEGSNTEAFF
V: TRBV7-9
J: TRBJ1-1

CDR3: CASSYGGRAGGPYNEQFF
V: TRBV7-3
J: TRBJ2-1

CDR3: CASSSQLTGGGYTF
V: TRBV5-5
J: TRBJ1-2